Below are 18 T cell receptor beta chains sequenced from a single sample in a study of CD8+ T cells in alopecia areata. Isolated RNA was reverse transcribed into cDNA used as the sequencing template. The protocol was immunoSEQ multiplex PCR, while the TCRdb copy is restricted to in-frame clones and leaves out a portion. This table holds about 34,000 clones, 55% found once. Sequenced input: NKG2D-high CD8+ T cells sorted from blood. Source of these receptors: a human donor with alopecia areata.

The gene calls are TRBV7-8 and TRBJ2-7; a weak D match, TRBD2 (6 bases). Trimming took off 5 bases at V and 5 bases at J, with 16 bases between the two ends. CDR3 length equals 14 residues. Germline V gene sequence: CDR1 SGHVS, CDR2 FQNEAQ. CDR3 residues: CASSPSTRVDEQYF. CDR3 coding DNA: TGTGCCAGCAGCCCGTCGACTAGAGTGGACGAGCAGTACTTC.

The chain recombines TRBV5-1 with TRBJ1-2; 7 nucleotides match TRBD1. The CDR3 covers 14 residues. J was trimmed by 7 bases and V by 4 bases; bases with no gene match: 10. Germline V gene lookup returns CDR1 SGHRS and CDR2 YFSETQ. As DNA, the CDR3 is TGCGCCAGCAGCGTGGGACAGTTTTTGGGTGGCTACACCTTC. Protein: CASSVGQFLGGYTF.

The chain employs TRBV13 and TRBJ1-4; D is ambiguous. The CDR3 length is 13 residues. V was trimmed by 4 bases and J by 5 bases, leaving 8 bases between them. CDR1 and CDR2 from the germline V gene are PRHDT and FYEKMQ (reference sequence). As DNA, the CDR3 is TGTGCCAGCAGCTCCCCCTCCAATGAAAAACTGTTTTTT. It specifies CASSSPSNEKLFF.

The chain uses TRBV4-1 and TRBJ1-1; a weak D match, TRBD1 (5 bases). V lost 7 bases and J 3 bases, leaving 21 bases between the germline ends. Germline assignment: CDR1 MGHRA and CDR2 YSYEKL. The CDR3 is 16 amino acids. CDR3 region: CASIQGPGGVYTEAFF. The CDR3 DNA reads as TGCGCCAGCATCCAGGGTCCGGGAGGGGTATACACTGAAGCTTTCTTT.

The chain joins TRBV9 to TRBJ1-6; D not certain. The CDR3 is 15 amino acids. V was shortened by 4 bases and J by 1 base, with 9 bases between the two germline ends. Germline V gene sequence: CDR1 SGDLS, CDR2 YYNGEE. CDR3: CASSPKGSYNSPLHF. The CDR3, as DNA: TGTGCCAGCAGCCCCAAAGGGTCCTATAATTCACCCCTCCACTTT.

This clone has only one observation. The gene calls are TRBV28 and TRBJ2-1; D not resolved. This CDR3 spans 15 amino acids. Looked up from germline, CDR1 is MDHEN and CDR2 is SYDVKM. V shed 5 bases and J shed 0 bases, with 11 bases lying between them. CDR3 residues: CASSPYRASYNEQFF. The CDR3 region has the DNA TGTGCCAGCAGTCCTTACCGAGCCTCCTACAATGAGCAGTTCTTC. Full variable domain (outside the CDR3, taken from reference TRBV28 and TRBJ2-1): DVKVTQSSRYLVKRTGEKVFLECVQDMDHENMFWYRQDPGLGLRLIYFSYDVKMKEKGDIPEGYSVSREKKERFSLILESASTNQTSMYLCASSPYRASYNEQFFGPGTRLTVL.

Many counts were recorded for this clone. A read error may produce the germline difference seen at one junction end. This chain joins TRBV7-7 and TRBJ2-3; D is tentatively TRBD1 or TRBD2 (6 bases each). Germline values: CDR1 SSHAT, CDR2 FNYEAQ (reference sequence). This CDR3 has 16 residues. CDR3 amino acids: CASSLSHRGPADTQYF. DNA for the CDR3: TGTGCTAGCAGCTTATCCCATCGGGGGCCGGCAGATACGCAGTATTTT.

This chain links TRBV7-6 with TRBJ1-2, with D perhaps matching TRBD1 (6 bases). Trimming cost V 8 bases and J 4 bases, with 14 bases left between them. CDR1 and CDR2 (germline): SGHVS, FNYEAQ. The CDR3 extends over 13 amino acids. The CDR3 DNA reads as TGTGCCAGCGGAACAACAGGGCTCTATGGCTACACCTTC. Encoded protein: CASGTTGLYGYTF.

CDR3 residues: CASSLVGGPRRLDTQYF. The DNA of the CDR3 is TGTGCCAGCAGCTTAGTCGGTGGTCCGCGGAGGCTAGATACGCAGTATTTT. The rearrangement joins TRBV7-8 to TRBJ2-3; maybe TRBD2 (5 bases). V was shortened by 1 base and J by 5 bases, with 19 bases between the two germline ends. This CDR3 has 17 amino acids. Germline CDR1 and CDR2: SGHVS and FQNEAQ.

The V gene is TRBV27, the J gene TRBJ1-5; no reliable D call. V was clipped by 6 bases and J by 2 bases, with 8 bases between them. CDR3 size: 13 residues. Per the germline V gene, CDR1 is MNHEY and CDR2 is SMNVEV (reference sequence). The CDR3 loop is CASSAEGNQPQHF. The CDR3 region has the DNA TGTGCCAGCAGCGCGGAAGGCAATCAGCCCCAGCATTTT.

V gene TRBV7-9 combines with J gene TRBJ1-1, with D uncertain. The CDR3 totals 12 residues. Trimming cost V 5 bases and J 3 bases, with 7 bases left between them. Germline-derived CDR1 and CDR2 are SEHNR and FQNEAQ (reference sequence). In nucleotides, the CDR3 is TGTGCCAGCAGCCGTGTGGACACTGAAGCTTTCTTT. Translated: CASSRVDTEAFF.

V usage is TRBV27 and J usage is TRBJ1-3; possible D gene TRBD1, 6 bases. Germline CDR1 MNHEY, CDR2 SMNVEV (reference sequence). The V end was cut by 7 bases, the J end by 2 bases, with 12 bases between. The CDR3 runs to 14 residues. This CDR3 is CASKVPGAGNTIYF. Here the CDR3 DNA reads TGTGCCAGCAAAGTCCCAGGGGCTGGAAACACCATATATTTT.

V and J are TRBV2 and TRBJ2-1; D may be TRBD2 (5 bases). CDR3 length: 15 amino acids. Trimming cost V 1 base and J 2 bases, with 9 bases left between them. CDR1 is SNHLY, CDR2 FYNNEI, per germline. CDR3 coding DNA: TGTGCCAGCAGTGAAGGACGGGGAGCCTACAATGAGCAGTTCTTC. Protein: CASSEGRGAYNEQFF.

A single count supports this clone. The chain links TRBV13 to TRBJ2-6; 8 positions match TRBD2. From germline, CDR1 is PRHDT and CDR2 FYEKMQ (reference sequence). CDR3 length: 16 amino acids. V dropped 4 bases and J dropped 4; count of bases not matched to a gene: 6. CDR3 sequence: CASSSPGGSGANVLTF. CDR3 in DNA: TGTGCCAGCAGCTCCCCGGGGGGGTCCGGGGCCAACGTCCTGACTTTC. Looking up the rest from reference TRBV13 and TRBJ2-6 gives the full variable domain: AAGVIQSPRHLIKEKRETATLKCYPIPRHDTVYWYQQGPGQDPQFLISFYEKMQSDKGSIPDRFSAQQFSDYHSELNMSSLELGDSALYFCASSSPGGSGANVLTFGAGSRLTVL.

V and J are TRBV11-2 and TRBJ2-7; possibly TRBD2 for D (5 bases). Germline V gene data show CDR1 as SGHAT and CDR2 as FQNNGV. The CDR3 is 13 amino acids. V was cut by 3 bases and J by 2 bases, with 8 bases left in between. CDR3 residues: CASSLAGAYEQYF. CDR3 DNA sequence: TGTGCCAGCAGCTTGGCCGGGGCCTACGAGCAGTACTTC.

By sample share, this clone is medium-sized. This chain joins TRBV19 and TRBJ2-7; TRBD1 might be the D (6 bases). The CDR3 covers 16 residues. V was clipped by 10 bases and J by 6 bases, with 28 bases between them. Germline assignment: CDR1 LNHDA and CDR2 SQIVND (reference sequence). The CDR3 loop is CATLPVGTSPTSEQYF. In DNA form, the CDR3 reads TGTGCCACCCTTCCGGTCGGGACAAGCCCTACATCCGAGCAGTACTTC.

This clone was detected once. At the DNA level, this CDR3 is encoded by other sequences in the same sample as well. The V call is TRBV10-2, the J call TRBJ2-1, with TRBD2 identical over 9 bases. CDR1 and CDR2 (germline): WSHSY, SAAADI. The CDR3 covers 15 residues. V trimming: 10 bases; J trimming: 5 bases; junction bases outside the gene matches: 12. CDR3 region: CATHDPAGGDNEQFF. CDR3 nucleotides: TGCGCCACCCACGATCCAGCGGGGGGCGACAATGAGCAGTTCTTC.

This clone was seen a few times. V usage is TRBV28 and J usage is TRBJ1-5; D might be TRBD1 (5 bases). CDR3 length equals 15 residues. Germline assignment: CDR1 MDHEN and CDR2 SYDVKM. With 3 bases removed from V and 2 bases from J, the gap between germline ends came to 11 bases. The CDR3 nucleotides are TGTGCCAGCAGTTTTTATCAGGGAGGCAATCAGCCCCAGCATTTT. Its translation: CASSFYQGGNQPQHF.